What follows describes a single T cell receptor (beta chain). No antigen is known for it. Coverage ceases 3 residues before the CDR3 finishes, and the germline J gene fills in the end. Genomic DNA, averaging roughly 1,200 ng per sample, yielded TCR beta CDR3 via immunoSEQ. The method was immunoSEQ multiplex PCR; TCRdb's version includes in-frame clones alone and lacks a portion of them. The table for this sample gives 36,000 or so clones. The CDR3 covers 12 residues. Trimming removed 6 bases at V and 3 bases at J, with 12 bases between. Germline-derived CDR1 and CDR2 are DFQATT and SNEGSKA (reference sequence). The sample comes from a study of T cells in women clearing cervical HPV infection. Study-wide points: Cases carried less TRBV6-7 than controls: roughly 0.11% versus 0.16%. Richness plus V gene abundances separated cases from controls with AUC roughly 0.85.

Input material: blood buffy coat. V and J are TRBV20-1 and TRBJ2-7; TRBD2 is a possible D gene (5 bases). This sequence originates from a woman between 18 and 70 years old with a cervical HPV16 infection that either progressed to CIN3+ or cleared (not recorded which). The CDR3 here is CSAPTSHYEQYF. CDR3 bases read: TGCAGTGCACCTACTAGTCACTACGAG.